The T cell receptor beta chain under discussion was sequenced for a study of T-cell memory formation after mild COVID-19. At the level of the study: The two donors had largely donor-specific TCR clusters.

Using constant-segment primers, 5'RACE produced TCR alpha and TCR beta cDNA libraries carrying sample barcodes and UMIs. TCRdb passed the 5' RACE reads through MiXCR, listing each CDR3 protein once. The table lists about 110,000 distinct CDR3 sequences, 18% of them singletons. Study results and caveats: Later expanders leaned CD4+, whereas day 15 to 85 contracting clones were balanced CD4/CD8.

The CDR3 covers 15 residues. V shed 8 bases and J 6 bases; nucleotides not matched to a gene: 12. This clonotype showed up many times. The target antigen is unknown. The rearrangement links TRBV12-3 or TRBV12-4 to TRBJ2-3; 9 bases fit TRBD1. The sample comprised PBMCs or a T cell subset sorted from them (not recorded which). This sequence was found in a man between 18 and 29 years old who had mild COVID-19 (a few samples of this study predate the infection). Cell type and time point are not known. CDR3 amino acids: CASAVTGQGQDTQYF. In nucleotides, the CDR3 is TGTGCCAGCGCCGTGACGGGACAGGGCCAGGATACGCAGTATTTT.